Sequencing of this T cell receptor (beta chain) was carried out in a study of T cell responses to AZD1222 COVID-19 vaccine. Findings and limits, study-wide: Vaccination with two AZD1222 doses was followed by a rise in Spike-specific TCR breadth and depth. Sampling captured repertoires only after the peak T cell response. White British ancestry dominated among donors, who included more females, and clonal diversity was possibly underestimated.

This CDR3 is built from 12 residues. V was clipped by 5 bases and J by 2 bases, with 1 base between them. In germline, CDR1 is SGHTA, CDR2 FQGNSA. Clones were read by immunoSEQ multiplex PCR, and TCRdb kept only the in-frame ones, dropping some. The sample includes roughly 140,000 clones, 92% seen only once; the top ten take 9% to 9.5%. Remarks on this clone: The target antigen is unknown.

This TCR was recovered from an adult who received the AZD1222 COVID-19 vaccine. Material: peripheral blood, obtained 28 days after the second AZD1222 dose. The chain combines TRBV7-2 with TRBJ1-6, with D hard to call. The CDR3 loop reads CASSAYNSPLHF. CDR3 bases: TGTGCCAGCAGCGCCTATAATTCACCCCTCCACTTT.